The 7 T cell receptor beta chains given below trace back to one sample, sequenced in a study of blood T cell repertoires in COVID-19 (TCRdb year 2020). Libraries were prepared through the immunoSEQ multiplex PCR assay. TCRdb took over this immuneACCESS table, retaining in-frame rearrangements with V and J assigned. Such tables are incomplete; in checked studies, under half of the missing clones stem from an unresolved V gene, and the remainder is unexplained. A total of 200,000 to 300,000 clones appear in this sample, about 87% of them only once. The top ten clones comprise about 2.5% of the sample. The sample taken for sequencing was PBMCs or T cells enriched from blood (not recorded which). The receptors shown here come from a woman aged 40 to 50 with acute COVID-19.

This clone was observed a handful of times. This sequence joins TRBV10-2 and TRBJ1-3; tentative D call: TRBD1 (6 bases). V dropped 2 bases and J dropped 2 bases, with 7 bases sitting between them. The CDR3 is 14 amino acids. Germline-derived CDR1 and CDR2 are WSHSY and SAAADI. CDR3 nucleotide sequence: TGCGCCAGCAGTGAGACAGGGACTGGAAACACCATATATTTT. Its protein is CASSETGTGNTIYF.

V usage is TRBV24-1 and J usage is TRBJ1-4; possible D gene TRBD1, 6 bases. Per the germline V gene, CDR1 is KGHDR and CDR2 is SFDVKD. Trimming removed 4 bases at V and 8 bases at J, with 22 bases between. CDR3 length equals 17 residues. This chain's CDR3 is CATSDPRPGQFGEKLFF. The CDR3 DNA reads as TGTGCCACCAGTGACCCCAGGCCTGGACAGTTCGGCGAAAAACTGTTTTTT.

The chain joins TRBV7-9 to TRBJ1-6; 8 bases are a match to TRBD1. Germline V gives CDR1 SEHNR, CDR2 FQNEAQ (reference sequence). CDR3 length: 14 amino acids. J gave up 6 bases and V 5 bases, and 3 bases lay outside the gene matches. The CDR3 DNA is TGTGCCAGCAGCCGGGGACAGGCTAATTCACCCCTCCACTTT. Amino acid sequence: CASSRGQANSPLHF.

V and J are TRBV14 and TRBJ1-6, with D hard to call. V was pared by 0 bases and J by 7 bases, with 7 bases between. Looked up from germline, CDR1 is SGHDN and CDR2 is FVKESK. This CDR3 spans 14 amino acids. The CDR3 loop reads CASSQESRNSPLHF. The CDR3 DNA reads TGTGCCAGCAGCCAAGAATCACGGAATTCACCCCTCCACTTT.

CDR3 amino acids: CASSLGLAWDTDTQYF. CDR3 coding DNA: TGCGCCAGCAGCTTGGGACTAGCGTGGGACACAGATACGCAGTATTTT. This chain connects TRBV5-1 to TRBJ2-3; 8 positions match TRBD2. Germline V gene sequence: CDR1 SGHRS, CDR2 YFSETQ. Germline trimming cut 0 bases from V and 2 bases from J; bases unmatched to any gene: 5. CDR3 size: 16 residues. Using reference TRBV5-1 and TRBJ2-3 for the parts outside the CDR3, the full variable domain is KAGVTQTPRYLIKTRGQQVTLSCSPISGHRSVSWYQQTPGQGLQFLFEYFSETQRNKGNFPGRFSGRQFSNSRSEMNVSTLELGDSALYLCASSLGLAWDTDTQYFGPGTRLTVL.

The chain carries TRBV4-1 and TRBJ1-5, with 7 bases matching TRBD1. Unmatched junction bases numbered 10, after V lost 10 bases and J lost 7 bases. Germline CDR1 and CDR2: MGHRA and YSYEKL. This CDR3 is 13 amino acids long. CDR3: CATAGGGGQPQHF. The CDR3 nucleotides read TGCGCCACCGCAGGGGGAGGTGGGCAGCCCCAGCATTTT.

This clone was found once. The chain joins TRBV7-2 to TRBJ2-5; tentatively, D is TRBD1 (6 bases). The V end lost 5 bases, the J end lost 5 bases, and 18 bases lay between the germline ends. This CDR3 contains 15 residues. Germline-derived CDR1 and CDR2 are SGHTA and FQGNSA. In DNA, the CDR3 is TGTGCCAGCAGCCGGGACACAGGGATCGGGGAGACCCAGTACTTC. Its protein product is CASSRDTGIGETQYF.